This T cell receptor beta chain was profiled in a study of cytomegalovirus exposure and HLA in healthy donors. Findings and limits, study-wide: It emerged from a later analysis that several of the most significant clusters appeared to be linked to common viral pathogens. In a later analysis, across HLA loci, associated TCR counts were highest for DRB1, lowest for HLA-C.

The V end lost 5 bases, the J end lost 3 bases, and 8 bases lay between the germline ends. In germline, CDR1 is MDHEN, CDR2 SYDVKM. The CDR3 has 13 residues. The PCR ran on 60 Vbeta and 13 Jbeta primers. The assay was immunoSEQ multiplex PCR, and TCRdb's table has in-frame clones only and misses some. The sample holds some 40,000 clones, around 74% seen once. Turning to this clone: Its target is unknown.

The TCR originated in a man aged 25 to 40 in good health and CMV-seronegative. The chain joins TRBV28 to TRBJ1-5; possibly TRBD1 for D (6 bases). Sequences were obtained from PBMCs. The CDR3 nucleotides read TGTGCCAGCAGTACAGGGCACAATCAGCCCCAGCATTTT. It translates to CASSTGHNQPQHF.